Each of the 5 T cell receptor beta chains below was sequenced from the same sample in a study of blood T cell repertoires in COVID-19. TCRdb's copy holds only in-frame clones and misses some; the assay was immunoSEQ multiplex PCR. Of 150,000 or so clones in the sample, approximately 90% were seen once. The sample taken for sequencing was peripheral blood. These receptors were taken from a man in his fifties or sixties with acute or convalescent COVID-19.

This chain links TRBV18 with TRBJ1-1; the D gene is possibly TRBD1 (6 bases). The V gene lost 5 bases and the J gene lost 10 bases, with 11 bases spanning the gap. This CDR3 contains 11 residues. Germline CDR1 KGHSH, CDR2 LQKENI. The CDR3 DNA reads TGTGCCAGCTCATCGCGGGGGGCAGCTTTCTTT. Protein sequence: CASSSRGAAFF. Full variable domain (missing parts from reference TRBV18 and TRBJ1-1): NAGVMQNPRHLVRRRGQEARLRCSPMKGHSHVYWYRQLPEEGLKFMVYLQKENIIDESGMPKERFSAEFPKEGPSILRIQQVVRGDSAAYFCASSSRGAAFFGQGTRLTVV.

This sequence joins TRBV7-9 and TRBJ1-1; possible D gene TRBD1, 5 bases. V gave up 5 bases and J gave up 1 base, with 17 bases separating them. The CDR3 loop spans 16 amino acids. Germline V gene lookup returns CDR1 SEHNR and CDR2 FQNEAQ (reference sequence). The DNA for the CDR3 is TGTGCCAGCAGCGAAGGAACATACGACAGGAACACTGAAGCTTTCTTT. Translation: CASSEGTYDRNTEAFF.

This clone was recorded only once. The junction departs from the called germline gene at one end, perhaps through a read error. The V gene is TRBV13, the J gene TRBJ2-7; 10 nucleotides agree with TRBD1. CDR1 and CDR2 from the germline V gene are PRHDT and FYEKMQ (reference sequence). The CDR3 is 15 amino acids. The CDR3 DNA reads as TGTGCCAGCAGCGTAGGACAGGGGGTTGTCTACGAGCAGTACTTC. Translated: CASSVGQGVVYEQYF.

This rearrangement joins TRBV18 to TRBJ2-5; 8 bases are shared with TRBD1. CDR1 and CDR2 from the germline V gene are KGHSH and LQKENI. There are 13 residues in the CDR3. V was pared by 6 bases and J by 1 base, with 1 base of the junction left unmatched. CDR3 amino acids: CASSTGAQETQYF. Here the CDR3 DNA reads TGTGCCAGCTCGACAGGGGCCCAAGAGACCCAGTACTTC.

V and J are TRBV27 and TRBJ2-2; 7 nucleotides align to TRBD1. With V trimmed by 2 bases and J by 5 bases, 5 bases remained unmatched. Germline V gene data show CDR1 as MNHEY and CDR2 as SMNVEV (reference sequence). CDR3 size: 15 residues. The CDR3 DNA reads TGTGCCAGCAGTTTAAGACAGGGCGGAACCGGGGAGCTGTTTTTT. Its protein product is CASSLRQGGTGELFF.